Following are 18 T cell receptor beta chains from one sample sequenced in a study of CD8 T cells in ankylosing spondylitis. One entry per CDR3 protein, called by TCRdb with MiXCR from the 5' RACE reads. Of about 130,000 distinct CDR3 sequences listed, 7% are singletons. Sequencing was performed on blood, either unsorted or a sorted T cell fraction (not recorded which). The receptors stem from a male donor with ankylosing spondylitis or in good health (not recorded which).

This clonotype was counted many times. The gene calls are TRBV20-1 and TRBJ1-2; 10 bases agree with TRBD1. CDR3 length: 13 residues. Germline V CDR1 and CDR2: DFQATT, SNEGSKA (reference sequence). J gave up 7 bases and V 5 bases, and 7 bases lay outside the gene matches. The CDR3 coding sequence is TGCAGTGCTTCCCAGGACAGGGGGTTTGGCTACACCTTC. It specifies CSASQDRGFGYTF.

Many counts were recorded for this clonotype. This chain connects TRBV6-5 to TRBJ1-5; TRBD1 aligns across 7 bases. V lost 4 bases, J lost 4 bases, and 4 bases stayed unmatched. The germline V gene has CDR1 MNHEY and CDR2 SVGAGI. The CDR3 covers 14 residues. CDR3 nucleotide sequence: TGTGCCAGCAGTTTGACAGGGAAGAATCAGCCCCAGCATTTT. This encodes CASSLTGKNQPQHF.

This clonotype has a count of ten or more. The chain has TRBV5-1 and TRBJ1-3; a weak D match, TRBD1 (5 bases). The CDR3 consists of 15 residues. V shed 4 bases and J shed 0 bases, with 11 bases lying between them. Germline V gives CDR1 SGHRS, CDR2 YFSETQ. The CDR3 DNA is TGCGCCAGCAGCCCGGGACCTAACTCTGGAAACACCATATATTTT. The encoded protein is CASSPGPNSGNTIYF.

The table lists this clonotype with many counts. DNA of the CDR3: TGTGCCAGCAGTTTAACCGTAAACTCCTACAATGAGCAGTTCTTC. Amino acid sequence: CASSLTVNSYNEQFF. The gene calls are TRBV12-3 or TRBV12-4 and TRBJ2-1; the D is unclear. Trimming removed 2 bases from V and 0 bases from J, with 8 bases in between. This CDR3 contains 15 residues.

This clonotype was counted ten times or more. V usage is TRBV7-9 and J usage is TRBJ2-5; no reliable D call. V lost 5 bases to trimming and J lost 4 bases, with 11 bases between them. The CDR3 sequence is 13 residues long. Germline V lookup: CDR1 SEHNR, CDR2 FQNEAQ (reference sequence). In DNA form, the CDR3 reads TGTGCCAGCAGCCCGGGTTCCCCAGAGACCCAGTACTTC. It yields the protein CASSPGSPETQYF.

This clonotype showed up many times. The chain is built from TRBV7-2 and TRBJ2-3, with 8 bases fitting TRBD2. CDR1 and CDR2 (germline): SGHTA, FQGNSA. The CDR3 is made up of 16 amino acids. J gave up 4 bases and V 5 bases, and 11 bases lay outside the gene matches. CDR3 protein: CASSPRGSGVADTQYF. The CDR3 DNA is TGTGCCAGCAGCCCGCGGGGTAGCGGGGTTGCAGATACGCAGTATTTT.

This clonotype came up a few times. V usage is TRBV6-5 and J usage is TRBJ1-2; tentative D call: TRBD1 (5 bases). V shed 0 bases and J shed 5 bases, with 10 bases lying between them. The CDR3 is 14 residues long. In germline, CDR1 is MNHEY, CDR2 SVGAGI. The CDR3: CASSYSSQGYGYTF. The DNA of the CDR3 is TGTGCCAGCAGTTACTCATCTCAGGGTTATGGCTACACCTTC.

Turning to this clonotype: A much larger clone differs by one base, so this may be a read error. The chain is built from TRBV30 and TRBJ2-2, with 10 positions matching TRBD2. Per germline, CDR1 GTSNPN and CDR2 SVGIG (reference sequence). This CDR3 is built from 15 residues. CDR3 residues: CAWSLAGVSTGGLFF. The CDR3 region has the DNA TGTGCCTGGAGTCTAGCGGGAGTTAGCACCGGGGGGCTGTTTTTT.

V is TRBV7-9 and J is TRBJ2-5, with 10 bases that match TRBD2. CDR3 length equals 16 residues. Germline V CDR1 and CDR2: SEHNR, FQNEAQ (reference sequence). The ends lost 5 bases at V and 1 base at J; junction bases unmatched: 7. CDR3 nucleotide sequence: TGTGCCAGCAGCCAATATGGACTAGCGGCCCAAGAGACCCAGTACTTC. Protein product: CASSQYGLAAQETQYF.

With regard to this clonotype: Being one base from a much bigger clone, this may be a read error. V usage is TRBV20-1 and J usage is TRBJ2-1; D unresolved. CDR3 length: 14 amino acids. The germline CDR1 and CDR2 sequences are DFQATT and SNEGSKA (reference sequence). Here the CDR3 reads CSARDTIAYDEQFF. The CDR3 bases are TGCAGTGCTAGAGATACGATAGCCTACGATGAGCAGTTCTTC.

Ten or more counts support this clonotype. The CDR3 bases are TGCAGCGTTGTCCTCTCCTCAGATACGCAGTATTTT. Translating gives CSVVLSSDTQYF. This chain links TRBV29-1 with TRBJ2-3, with D uncertain. V lost 4 bases and J lost 4, with 9 bases in between. This CDR3 comprises 12 residues. CDR1 and CDR2 (germline): SQVTM, ANQGSEA.

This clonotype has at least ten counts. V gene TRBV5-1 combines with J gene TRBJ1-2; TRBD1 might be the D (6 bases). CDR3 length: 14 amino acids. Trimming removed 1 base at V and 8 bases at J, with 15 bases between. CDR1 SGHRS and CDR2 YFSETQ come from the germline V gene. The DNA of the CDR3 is TGCGCCAGCAGCTTGACAGGGTGGGATAAAGGCTACACCTTC. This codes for CASSLTGWDKGYTF.

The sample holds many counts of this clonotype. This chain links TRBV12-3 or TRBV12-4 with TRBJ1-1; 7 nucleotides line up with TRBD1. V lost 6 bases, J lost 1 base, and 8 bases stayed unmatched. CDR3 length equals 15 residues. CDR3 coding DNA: TGTGCCAGCAGCCGCGACAACAGGGGGAACACTGAAGCTTTCTTT. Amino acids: CASSRDNRGNTEAFF.

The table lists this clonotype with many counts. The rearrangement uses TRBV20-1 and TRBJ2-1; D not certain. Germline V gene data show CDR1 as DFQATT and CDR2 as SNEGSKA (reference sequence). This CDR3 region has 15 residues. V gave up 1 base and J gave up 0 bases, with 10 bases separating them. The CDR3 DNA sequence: TGCAGTGCTAGAGGCCTAGTATTCTCCTACAATGAGCAGTTCTTC. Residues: CSARGLVFSYNEQFF.

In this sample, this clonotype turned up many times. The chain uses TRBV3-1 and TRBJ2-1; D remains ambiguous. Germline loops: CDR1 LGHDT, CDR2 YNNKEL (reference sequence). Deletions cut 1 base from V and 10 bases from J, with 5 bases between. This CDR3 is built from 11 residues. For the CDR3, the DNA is TGTGCCAGCAGCCAAGTTCGAGAGCAGTTCTTC. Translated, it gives CASSQVREQFF.

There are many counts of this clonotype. CDR3 coding DNA: TGTGCCAGCAGTGAAGGACCGAGCAATCAGCCCCAGCATTTT. It translates to CASSEGPSNQPQHF. V is TRBV2 and J is TRBJ1-5; no definite D call. Per germline, CDR1 SNHLY and CDR2 FYNNEI. CDR3 length equals 14 residues. V was pared by 1 base and J by 1 base, with 5 bases between.

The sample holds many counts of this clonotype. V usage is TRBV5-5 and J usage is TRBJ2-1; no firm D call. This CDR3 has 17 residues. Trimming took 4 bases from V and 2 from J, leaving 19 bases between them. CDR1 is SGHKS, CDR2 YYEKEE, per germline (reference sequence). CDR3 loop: CASSPTSLVFAYNEQFF. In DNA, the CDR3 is TGTGCCAGCAGCCCCACAAGTTTAGTATTTGCCTACAATGAGCAGTTCTTC.

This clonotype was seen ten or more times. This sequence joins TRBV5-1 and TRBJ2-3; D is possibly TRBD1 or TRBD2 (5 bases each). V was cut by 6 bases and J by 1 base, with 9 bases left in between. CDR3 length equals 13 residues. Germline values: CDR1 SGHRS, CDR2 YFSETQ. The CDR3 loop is CASTRDGTDTQYF. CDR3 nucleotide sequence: TGCGCCAGCACCCGGGACGGCACAGATACGCAGTATTTT.